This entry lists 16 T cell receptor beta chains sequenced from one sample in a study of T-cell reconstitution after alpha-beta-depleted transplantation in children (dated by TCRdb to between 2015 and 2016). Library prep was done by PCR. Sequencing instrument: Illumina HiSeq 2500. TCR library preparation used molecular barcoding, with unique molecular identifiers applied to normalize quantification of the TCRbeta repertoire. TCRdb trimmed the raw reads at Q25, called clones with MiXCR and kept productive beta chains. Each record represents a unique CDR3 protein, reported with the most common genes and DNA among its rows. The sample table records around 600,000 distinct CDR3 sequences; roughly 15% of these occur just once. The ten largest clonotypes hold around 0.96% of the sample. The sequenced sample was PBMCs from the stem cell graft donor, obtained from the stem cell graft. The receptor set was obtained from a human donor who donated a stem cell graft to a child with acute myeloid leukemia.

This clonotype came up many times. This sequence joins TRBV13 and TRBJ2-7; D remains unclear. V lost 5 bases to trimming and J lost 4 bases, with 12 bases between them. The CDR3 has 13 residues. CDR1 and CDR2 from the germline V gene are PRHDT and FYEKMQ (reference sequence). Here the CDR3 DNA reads TGTGCCAGCAGCCTGGGTCGGGCTTACGAGCAGTACTTC. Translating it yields CASSLGRAYEQYF.

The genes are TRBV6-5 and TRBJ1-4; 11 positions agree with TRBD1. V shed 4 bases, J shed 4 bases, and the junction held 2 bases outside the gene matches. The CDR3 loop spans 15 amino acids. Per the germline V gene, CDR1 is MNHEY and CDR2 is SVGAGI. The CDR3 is CASSWDRGINEKLFF. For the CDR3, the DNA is TGTGCCAGCAGTTGGGACAGGGGGATTAATGAAAAACTGTTTTTT.

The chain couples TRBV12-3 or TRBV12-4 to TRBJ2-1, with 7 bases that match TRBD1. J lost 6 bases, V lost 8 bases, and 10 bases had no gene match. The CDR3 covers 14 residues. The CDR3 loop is CASLDRNSPNEQFF. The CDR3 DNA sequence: TGTGCCAGCTTGGACAGGAATAGCCCCAATGAGCAGTTCTTC.

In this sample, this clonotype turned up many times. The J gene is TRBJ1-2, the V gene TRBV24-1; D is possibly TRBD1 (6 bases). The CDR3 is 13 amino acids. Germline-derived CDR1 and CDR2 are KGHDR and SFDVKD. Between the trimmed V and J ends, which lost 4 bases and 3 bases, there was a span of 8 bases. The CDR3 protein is CATSETGYYGYTF. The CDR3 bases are TGTGCCACCAGTGAAACAGGGTACTATGGCTACACCTTC.

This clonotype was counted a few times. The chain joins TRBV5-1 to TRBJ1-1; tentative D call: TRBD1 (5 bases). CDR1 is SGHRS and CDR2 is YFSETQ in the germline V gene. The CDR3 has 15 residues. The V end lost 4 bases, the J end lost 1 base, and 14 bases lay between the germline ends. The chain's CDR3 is CASSPMRDGNTEAFF. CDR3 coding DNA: TGCGCCAGCAGCCCCATGCGGGACGGGAACACTGAAGCTTTCTTT. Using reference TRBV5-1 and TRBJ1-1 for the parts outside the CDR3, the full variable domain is KAGVTQTPRYLIKTRGQQVTLSCSPISGHRSVSWYQQTPGQGLQFLFEYFSETQRNKGNFPGRFSGRQFSNSRSEMNVSTLELGDSALYLCASSPMRDGNTEAFFGQGTRLTVV.

For the CDR3, the DNA is TGTGCCAGCAGTTCTACCGCCGGGGAGGGGAGGGGCTACACCTTC. Amino acids: CASSSTAGEGRGYTF. The J gene is TRBJ1-2, the V gene TRBV4-2; perhaps TRBD1 as D (5 bases). This CDR3 comprises 15 residues. Trimming removed 6 bases at V and 8 bases at J, with 22 bases between. Germline V gene data show CDR1 as LGHNA and CDR2 as YNFKEQ.

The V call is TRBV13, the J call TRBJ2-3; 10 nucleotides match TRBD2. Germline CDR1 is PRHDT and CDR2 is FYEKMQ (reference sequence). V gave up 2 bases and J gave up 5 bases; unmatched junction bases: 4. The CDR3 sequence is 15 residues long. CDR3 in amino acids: CASSLRGLARDTQYF. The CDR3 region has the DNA TGTGCCAGCAGCTTAAGGGGACTAGCGAGAGATACGCAGTATTTT.

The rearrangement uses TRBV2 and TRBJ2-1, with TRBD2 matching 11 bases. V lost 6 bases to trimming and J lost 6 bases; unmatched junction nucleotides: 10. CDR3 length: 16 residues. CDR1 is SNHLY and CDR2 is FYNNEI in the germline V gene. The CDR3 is CASRSSGTSGSNEQFF. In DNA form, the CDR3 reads TGTGCCAGCAGGTCCTCCGGGACTAGCGGATCCAATGAGCAGTTCTTC.

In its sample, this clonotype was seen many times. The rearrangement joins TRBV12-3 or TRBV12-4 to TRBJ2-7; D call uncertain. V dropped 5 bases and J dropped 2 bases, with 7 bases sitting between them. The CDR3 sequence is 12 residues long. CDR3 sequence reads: CASSLNPYEQYF. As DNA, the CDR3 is TGTGCCAGCAGTCTGAACCCCTACGAGCAGTACTTC.

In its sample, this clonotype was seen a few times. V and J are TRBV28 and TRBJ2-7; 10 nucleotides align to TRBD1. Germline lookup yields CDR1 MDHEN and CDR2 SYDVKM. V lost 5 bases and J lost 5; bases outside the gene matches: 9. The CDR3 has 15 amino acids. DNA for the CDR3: TGTGCCAGCAGTCTCGCCGACAGGGGGCTTAACGAGCAGTACGTC. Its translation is CASSLADRGLNEQYV.

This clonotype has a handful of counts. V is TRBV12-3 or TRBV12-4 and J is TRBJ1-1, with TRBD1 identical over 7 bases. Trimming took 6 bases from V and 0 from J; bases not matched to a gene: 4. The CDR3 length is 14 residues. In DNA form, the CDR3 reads TGTGCCAGCAGCCAGACAGGGATGAACACTGAAGCTTTCTTT. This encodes CASSQTGMNTEAFF.

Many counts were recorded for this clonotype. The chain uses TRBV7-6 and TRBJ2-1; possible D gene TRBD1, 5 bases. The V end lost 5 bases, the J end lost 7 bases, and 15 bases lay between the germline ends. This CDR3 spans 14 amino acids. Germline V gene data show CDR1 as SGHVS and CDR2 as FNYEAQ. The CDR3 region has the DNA TGTGCCAGCAGCCCCTTGGGCAGGGCAAATGAGCAGTTCTTC. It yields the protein CASSPLGRANEQFF.

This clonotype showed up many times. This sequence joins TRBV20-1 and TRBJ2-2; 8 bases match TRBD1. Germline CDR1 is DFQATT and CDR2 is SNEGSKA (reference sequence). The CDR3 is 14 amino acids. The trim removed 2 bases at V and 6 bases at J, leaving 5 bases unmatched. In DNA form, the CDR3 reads TGCAGTGCTAGACCGGACAGGGAAGCCGGGGAGCTGTTTTTT. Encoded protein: CSARPDREAGELFF.

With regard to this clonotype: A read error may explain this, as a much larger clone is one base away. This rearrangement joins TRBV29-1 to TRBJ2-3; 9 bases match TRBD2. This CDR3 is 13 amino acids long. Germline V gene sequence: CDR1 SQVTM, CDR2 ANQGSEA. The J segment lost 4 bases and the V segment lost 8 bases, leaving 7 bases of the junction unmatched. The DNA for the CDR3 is TGCAGCAGTAGCGGGGGAGCGGCAGATACGCAGTATTTT. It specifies CSSSGGAADTQYF.

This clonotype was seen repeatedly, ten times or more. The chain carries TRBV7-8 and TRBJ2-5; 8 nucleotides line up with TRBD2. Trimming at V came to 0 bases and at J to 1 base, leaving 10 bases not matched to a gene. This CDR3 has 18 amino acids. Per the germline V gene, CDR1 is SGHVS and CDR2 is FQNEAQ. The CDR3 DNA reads TGTGCCAGCAGCTTAGCTTTGGGGTTAGCGGGGAGCCAAGAGACCCAGTACTTC. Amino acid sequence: CASSLALGLAGSQETQYF.

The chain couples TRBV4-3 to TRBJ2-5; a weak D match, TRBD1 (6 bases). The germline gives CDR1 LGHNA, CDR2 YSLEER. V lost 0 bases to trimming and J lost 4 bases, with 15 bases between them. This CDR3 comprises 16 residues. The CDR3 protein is CASSQERTAPLETQYF. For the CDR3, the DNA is TGCGCCAGCAGCCAAGAGAGGACAGCCCCACTAGAGACCCAGTACTTC.